This T cell receptor (beta chain) was retrieved from a study of blood T cells in healthy people across ages. Germline values: CDR1 SGHTA, CDR2 FQGNSA. The CDR3 length is 10 residues. V gave up 8 bases and J gave up 12 bases, with 14 bases separating them. Alongside a J-beta primer mix, a sample-barcoded 5' primer served in a second PCR lasting about 6 to 12 cycles. TCRdb recomputed calls from the 5' RACE reads with MiXCR, one row per CDR3 protein. This sample has around 1.5 million distinct CDR3 sequences, with approximately 59% found just once. The chain is built from TRBV7-2 and TRBJ2-7; D gene unclear. The TCR originated in a man in his late teens or twenties in good health. The sample taken for sequencing was blood. The CDR3 loop is CASGFPPPYF. The CDR3 bases are TGTGCCAGCGGGTTCCCACCGCCGTACTTC.